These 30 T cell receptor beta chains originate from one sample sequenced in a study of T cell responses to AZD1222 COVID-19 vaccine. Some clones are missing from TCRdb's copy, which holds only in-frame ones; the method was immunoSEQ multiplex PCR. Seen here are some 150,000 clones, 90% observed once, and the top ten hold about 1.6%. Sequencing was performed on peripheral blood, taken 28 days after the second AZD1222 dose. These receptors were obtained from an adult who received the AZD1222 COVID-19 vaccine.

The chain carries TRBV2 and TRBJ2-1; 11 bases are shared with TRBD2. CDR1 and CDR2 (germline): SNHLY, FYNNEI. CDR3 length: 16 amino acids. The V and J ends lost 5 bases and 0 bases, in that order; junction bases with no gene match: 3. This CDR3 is CASSLGLAVSYNEQFF. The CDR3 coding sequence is TGTGCCAGCAGTTTGGGACTAGCGGTCTCCTACAATGAGCAGTTCTTC.

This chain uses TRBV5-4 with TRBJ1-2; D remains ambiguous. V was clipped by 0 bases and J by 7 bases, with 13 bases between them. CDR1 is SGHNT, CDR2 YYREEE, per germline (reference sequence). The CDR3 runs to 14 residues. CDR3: CASSLASSSGGYTF. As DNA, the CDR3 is TGTGCCAGCAGCTTGGCCTCCTCCTCTGGTGGCTACACCTTC.

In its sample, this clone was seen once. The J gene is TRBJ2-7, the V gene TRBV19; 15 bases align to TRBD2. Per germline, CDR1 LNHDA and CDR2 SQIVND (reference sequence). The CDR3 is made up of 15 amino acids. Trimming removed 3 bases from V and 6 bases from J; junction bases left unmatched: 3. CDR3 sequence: CASSMGLAGGGEQYF. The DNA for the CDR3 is TGTGCCAGTAGTATGGGACTAGCGGGAGGCGGCGAGCAGTACTTC.

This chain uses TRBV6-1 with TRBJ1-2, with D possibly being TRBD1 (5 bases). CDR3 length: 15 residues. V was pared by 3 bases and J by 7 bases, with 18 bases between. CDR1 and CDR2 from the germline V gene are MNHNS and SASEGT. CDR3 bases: TGTGCCAGCAGTGAGCTGGGGCAGGTCTATGGTGGCTACACCTTC. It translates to CASSELGQVYGGYTF.

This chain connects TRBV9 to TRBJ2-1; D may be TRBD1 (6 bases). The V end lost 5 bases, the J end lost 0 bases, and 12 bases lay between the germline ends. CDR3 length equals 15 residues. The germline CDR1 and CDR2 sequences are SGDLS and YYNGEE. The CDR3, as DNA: TGTGCCAGCAGTGAGACAGGCTCCTCCTACAATGAGCAGTTCTTC. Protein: CASSETGSSYNEQFF. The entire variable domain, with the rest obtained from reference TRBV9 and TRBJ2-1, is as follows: DSGVTQTPKHLITATGQRVTLRCSPRSGDLSVYWYQQSLDQGLQFLIQYYNGEERAKGNILERFSAQQFPDLHSELNLSSLELGDSALYFCASSETGSSYNEQFFGPGTRLTVL.

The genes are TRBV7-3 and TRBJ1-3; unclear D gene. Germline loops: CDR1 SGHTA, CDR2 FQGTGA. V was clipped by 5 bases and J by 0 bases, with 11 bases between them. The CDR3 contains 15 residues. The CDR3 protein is CASSTDGNSGNTIYF. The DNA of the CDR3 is TGTGCCAGCAGCACAGACGGAAACTCTGGAAACACCATATATTTT.

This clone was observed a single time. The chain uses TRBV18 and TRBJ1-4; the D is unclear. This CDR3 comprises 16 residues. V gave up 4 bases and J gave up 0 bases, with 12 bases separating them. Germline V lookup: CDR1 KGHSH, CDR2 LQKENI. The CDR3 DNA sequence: TGTGCCAGCTCACTCTCTGGGCAGGCAACTAATGAAAAACTGTTTTTT. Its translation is CASSLSGQATNEKLFF.

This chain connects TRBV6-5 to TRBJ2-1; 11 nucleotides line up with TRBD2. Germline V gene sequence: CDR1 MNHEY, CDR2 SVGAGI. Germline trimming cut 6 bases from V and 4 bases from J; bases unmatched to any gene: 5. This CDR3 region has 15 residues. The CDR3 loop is CASRTSGSSYNEQFF. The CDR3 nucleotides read TGTGCCAGCAGAACTAGCGGGAGTTCGTACAATGAGCAGTTCTTC.

The CDR3 here is CASSVGTSSVTDTQYF. In DNA form, the CDR3 reads TGTGCCAGCAGCGTAGGGACTAGCTCAGTCACAGATACGCAGTATTTT. The V gene is TRBV9, the J gene TRBJ2-3; TRBD2 matches at 8 bases. The V gene's germline CDR1 is SGDLS and CDR2 YYNGEE. V shed 0 bases, J shed 2 bases, and the junction held 5 bases outside the gene matches. The CDR3 consists of 16 residues.

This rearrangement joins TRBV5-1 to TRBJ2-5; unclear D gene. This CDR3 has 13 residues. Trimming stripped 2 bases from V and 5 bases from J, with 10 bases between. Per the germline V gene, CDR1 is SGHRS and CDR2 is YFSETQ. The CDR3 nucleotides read TGCGCCAGCAGCTTCCCTGGTCAGGAGACCCAGTACTTC. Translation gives CASSFPGQETQYF.

The CDR3 reads CASSPGGLAGGDEQFF. The CDR3, as DNA: TGTGCCAGCAGCCCGGGCGGCCTAGCGGGGGGTGACGAGCAGTTCTTC. The chain has TRBV11-3 and TRBJ2-1; 11 bases are shared with TRBD2. The CDR3 spans 16 residues. The V gene end was trimmed by 5 bases and the J gene end by 10 bases; junction bases not matched to a gene: 13. CDR1 and CDR2 (germline): SGHNT, YENEEA.

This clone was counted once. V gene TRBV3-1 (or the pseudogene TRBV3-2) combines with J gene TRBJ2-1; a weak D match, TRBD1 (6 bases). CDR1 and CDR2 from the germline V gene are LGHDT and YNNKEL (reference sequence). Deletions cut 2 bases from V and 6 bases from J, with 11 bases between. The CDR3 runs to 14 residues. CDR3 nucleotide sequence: TGTGCCAGCAGCCAAAGTTGGACAGCCAATGAGCAGTTCTTC. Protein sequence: CASSQSWTANEQFF.

Written as DNA, the CDR3 is TGTGCCAGCAGTCAAGGAATCCGCCAAGAGACCCAGTACTTC. It yields the protein CASSQGIRQETQYF. The J gene is TRBJ2-5, the V gene TRBV6-2 or TRBV6-3, with D uncertain. The CDR3 sequence is 14 residues long. CDR1 and CDR2 from the germline V gene are MNHEY and SVGEGT. The ends were cut back, 5 bases at V and 1 base at J, with 11 bases in the middle.

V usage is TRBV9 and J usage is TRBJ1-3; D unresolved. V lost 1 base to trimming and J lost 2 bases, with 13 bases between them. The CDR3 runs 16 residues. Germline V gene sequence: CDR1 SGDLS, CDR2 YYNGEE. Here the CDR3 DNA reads TGTGCCAGCAGCGTAAAGAGTGCCCTTACTGGAAACACCATATATTTT. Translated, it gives CASSVKSALTGNTIYF.

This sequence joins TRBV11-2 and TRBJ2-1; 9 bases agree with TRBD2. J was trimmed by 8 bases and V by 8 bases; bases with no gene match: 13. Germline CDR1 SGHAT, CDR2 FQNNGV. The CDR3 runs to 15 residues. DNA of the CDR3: TGTGCCAGCCAATATCAAAGCGGGGGGCGGGATGAGCAGTTCTTC. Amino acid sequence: CASQYQSGGRDEQFF.

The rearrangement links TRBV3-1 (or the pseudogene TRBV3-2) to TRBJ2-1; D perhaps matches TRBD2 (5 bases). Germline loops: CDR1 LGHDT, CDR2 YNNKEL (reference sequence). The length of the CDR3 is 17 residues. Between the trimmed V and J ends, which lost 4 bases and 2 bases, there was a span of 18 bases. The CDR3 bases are TGTGCCAGCAGCCGCCTCGGTGGAGGAAGCGCCTACAATGAGCAGTTCTTC. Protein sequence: CASSRLGGGSAYNEQFF.

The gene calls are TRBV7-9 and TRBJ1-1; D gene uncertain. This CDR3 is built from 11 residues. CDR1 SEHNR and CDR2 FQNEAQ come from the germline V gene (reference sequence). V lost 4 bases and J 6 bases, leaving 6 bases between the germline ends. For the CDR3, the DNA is TGTGCCAGCAGCTACGGACCTGAAGCTTTCTTT. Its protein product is CASSYGPEAFF.

The DNA for the CDR3 is TGTGCCAGCAGTCCCGCGACTAGCCTTTCCTACGAGCAGTACTTC. Amino acid sequence: CASSPATSLSYEQYF. The V gene is TRBV28, the J gene TRBJ2-7; TRBD2 agrees at 7 bases. Germline values: CDR1 MDHEN, CDR2 SYDVKM. CDR3 length: 15 residues. The junction had 8 bases not matched to a gene; V was cut back by 5 bases and J by 1 base.

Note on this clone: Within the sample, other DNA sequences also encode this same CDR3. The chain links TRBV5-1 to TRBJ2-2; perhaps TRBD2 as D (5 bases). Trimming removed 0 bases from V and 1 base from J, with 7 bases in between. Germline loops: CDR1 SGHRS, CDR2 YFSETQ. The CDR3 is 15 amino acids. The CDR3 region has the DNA TGCGCCAGCAGCTTGGCCGGGGAGAACACCGGGGAGCTGTTTTTT. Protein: CASSLAGENTGELFF.

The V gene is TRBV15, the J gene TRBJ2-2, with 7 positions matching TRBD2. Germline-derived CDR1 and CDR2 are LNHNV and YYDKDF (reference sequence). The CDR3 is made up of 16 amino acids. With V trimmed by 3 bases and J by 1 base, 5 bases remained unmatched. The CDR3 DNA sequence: TGTGCCACCAGCAGGGGGGAGGGGTTGAACACCGGGGAGCTGTTTTTT. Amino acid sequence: CATSRGEGLNTGELFF.

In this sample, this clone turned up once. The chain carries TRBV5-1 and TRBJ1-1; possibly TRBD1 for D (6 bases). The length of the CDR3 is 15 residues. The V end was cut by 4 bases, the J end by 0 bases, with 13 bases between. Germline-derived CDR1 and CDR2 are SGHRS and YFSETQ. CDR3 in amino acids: CASSPGAPMNTEAFF. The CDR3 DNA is TGCGCCAGCAGCCCAGGGGCCCCCATGAACACTGAAGCTTTCTTT.

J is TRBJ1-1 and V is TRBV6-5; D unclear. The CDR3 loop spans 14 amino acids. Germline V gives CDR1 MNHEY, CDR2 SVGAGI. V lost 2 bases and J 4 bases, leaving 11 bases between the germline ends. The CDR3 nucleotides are TGTGCCAGCAGTTACGGGTGGCGAAGCACTGAAGCTTTCTTT. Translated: CASSYGWRSTEAFF.

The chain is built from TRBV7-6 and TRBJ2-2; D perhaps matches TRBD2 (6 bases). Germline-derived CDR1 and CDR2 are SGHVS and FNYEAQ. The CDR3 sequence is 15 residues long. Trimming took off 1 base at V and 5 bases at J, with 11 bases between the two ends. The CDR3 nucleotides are TGTGCCAGCAGCTTAGTAGTCGGGGGAACCGGGGAGCTGTTTTTT. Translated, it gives CASSLVVGGTGELFF.

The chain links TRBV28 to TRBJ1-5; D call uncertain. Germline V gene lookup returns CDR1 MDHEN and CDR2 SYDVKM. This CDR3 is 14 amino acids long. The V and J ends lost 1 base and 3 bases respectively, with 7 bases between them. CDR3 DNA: TGTGCCAGCAGTTTATTGATTACCAATCAGCCCCAGCATTTT. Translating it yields CASSLLITNQPQHF. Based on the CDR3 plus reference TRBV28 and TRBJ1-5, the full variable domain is DVKVTQSSRYLVKRTGEKVFLECVQDMDHENMFWYRQDPGLGLRLIYFSYDVKMKEKGDIPEGYSVSREKKERFSLILESASTNQTSMYLCASSLLITNQPQHFGDGTRLSIL.

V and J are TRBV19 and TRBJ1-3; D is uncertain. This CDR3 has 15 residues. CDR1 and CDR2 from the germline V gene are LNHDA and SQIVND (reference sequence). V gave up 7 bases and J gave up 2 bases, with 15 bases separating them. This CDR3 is CASNRRADPGNTIYF. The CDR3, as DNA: TGTGCCAGTAATCGACGTGCAGATCCTGGAAACACCATATATTTT.

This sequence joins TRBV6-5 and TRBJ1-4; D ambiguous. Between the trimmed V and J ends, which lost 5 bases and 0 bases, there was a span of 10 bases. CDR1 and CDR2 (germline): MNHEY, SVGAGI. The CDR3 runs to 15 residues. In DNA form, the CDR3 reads TGTGCCAGCAGTCTCAACAGAGCAACTAATGAAAAACTGTTTTTT. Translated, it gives CASSLNRATNEKLFF.

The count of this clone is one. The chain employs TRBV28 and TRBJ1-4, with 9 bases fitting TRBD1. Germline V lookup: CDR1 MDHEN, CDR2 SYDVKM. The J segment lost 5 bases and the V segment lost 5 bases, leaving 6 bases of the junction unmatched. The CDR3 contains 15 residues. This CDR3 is CASSPRQGGNEKLFF. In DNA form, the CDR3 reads TGTGCCAGCAGTCCCCGACAGGGGGGAAATGAAAAACTGTTTTTT.

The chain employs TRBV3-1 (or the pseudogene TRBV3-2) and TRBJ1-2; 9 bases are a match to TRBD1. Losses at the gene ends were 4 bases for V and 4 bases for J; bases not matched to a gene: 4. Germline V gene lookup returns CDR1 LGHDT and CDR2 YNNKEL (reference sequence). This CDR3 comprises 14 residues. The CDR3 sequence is CASSPTGGGYGYTF. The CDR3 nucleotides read TGTGCCAGCAGCCCGACAGGGGGAGGCTATGGCTACACCTTC.

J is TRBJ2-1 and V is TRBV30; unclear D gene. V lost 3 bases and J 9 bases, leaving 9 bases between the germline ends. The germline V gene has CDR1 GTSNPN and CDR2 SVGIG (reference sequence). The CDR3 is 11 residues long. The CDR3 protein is CAWRLWGEQFF. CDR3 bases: TGTGCCTGGAGGTTGTGGGGTGAGCAGTTCTTC. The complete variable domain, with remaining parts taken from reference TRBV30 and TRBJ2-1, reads SQTIHQWPATLVQPVGSPLSLECTVEGTSNPNLYWYRQAAGRGLQLLFYSVGIGQISSEVPQNLSASRPQDRQFILSSKKLLLSDSGFYLCAWRLWGEQFFGPGTRLTVL.

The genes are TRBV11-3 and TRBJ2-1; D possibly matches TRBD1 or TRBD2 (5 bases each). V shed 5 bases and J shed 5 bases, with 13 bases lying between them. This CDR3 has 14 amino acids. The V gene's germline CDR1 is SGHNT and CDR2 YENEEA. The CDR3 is CASSLGDGHNEQFF. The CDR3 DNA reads TGTGCCAGCAGCCTAGGGGACGGACACAATGAGCAGTTCTTC.